The text below deals with one T cell receptor beta chain. Its specificity is not known. V shed 11 bases, J shed 1 base, and the junction held 9 bases outside the gene matches. The length of the CDR3 is 15 residues. CDR1 and CDR2 (germline): ENHRY, SYGVKD. The record originates from a study of cytomegalovirus exposure and HLA in healthy donors. Study-level points and caveats: Many donors carried some public TCRs, although rarity characterized most TCR sequences.

Donors likely had unrecorded immune exposures despite being nominally healthy when sampled. 60 Vbeta and 13 Jbeta primers were used in PCR. Assay: immunoSEQ multiplex PCR; the TCRdb copy retains only in-frame clones and omits some. The table shows some 150,000 clones, with roughly 80% occurring only once. The chain combines TRBV10-3 with TRBJ1-1; TRBD1 matches 11 bases. The sequence was collected from a woman aged 30 to 39 in good health and CMV-seronegative. The sequenced sample consisted of PBMCs. The CDR3: CAATPGQGANTEAFF. The DNA of the CDR3 is TGTGCCGCCACACCTGGACAGGGGGCGAACACTGAAGCTTTCTTT.